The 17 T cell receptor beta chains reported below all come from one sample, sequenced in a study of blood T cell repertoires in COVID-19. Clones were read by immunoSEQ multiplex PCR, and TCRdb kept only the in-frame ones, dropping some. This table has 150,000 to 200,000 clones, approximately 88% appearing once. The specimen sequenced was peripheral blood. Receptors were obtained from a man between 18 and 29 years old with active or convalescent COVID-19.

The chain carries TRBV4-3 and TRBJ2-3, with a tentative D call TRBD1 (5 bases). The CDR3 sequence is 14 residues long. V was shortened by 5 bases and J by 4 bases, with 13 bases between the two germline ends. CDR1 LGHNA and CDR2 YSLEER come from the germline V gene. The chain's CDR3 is CASSYQARADTQYF. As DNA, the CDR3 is TGCGCCAGCAGCTACCAGGCCAGGGCAGATACGCAGTATTTT.

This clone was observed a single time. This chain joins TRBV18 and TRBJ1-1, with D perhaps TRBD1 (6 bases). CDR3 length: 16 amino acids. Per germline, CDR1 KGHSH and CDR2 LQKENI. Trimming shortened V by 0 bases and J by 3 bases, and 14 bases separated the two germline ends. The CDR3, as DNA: TGTGCCAGCTCACCACCGGGGGGGCGGGCCCACACTGAAGCTTTCTTT. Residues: CASSPPGGRAHTEAFF.

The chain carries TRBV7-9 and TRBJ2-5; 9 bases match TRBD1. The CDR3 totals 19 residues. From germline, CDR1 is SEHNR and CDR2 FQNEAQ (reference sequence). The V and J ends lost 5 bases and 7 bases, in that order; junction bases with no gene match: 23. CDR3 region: CASSPLGTGLSGVLWTQYF. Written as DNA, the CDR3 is TGTGCCAGCAGCCCACTGGGGACAGGGCTAAGCGGGGTCTTATGGACCCAGTACTTC.

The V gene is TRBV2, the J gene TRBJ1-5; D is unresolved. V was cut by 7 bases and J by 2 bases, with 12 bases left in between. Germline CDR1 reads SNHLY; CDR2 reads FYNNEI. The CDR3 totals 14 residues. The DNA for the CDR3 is TGTGCCAGCAAAAGGGAGGGAGGCAATCAGCCCCAGCATTTT. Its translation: CASKREGGNQPQHF.

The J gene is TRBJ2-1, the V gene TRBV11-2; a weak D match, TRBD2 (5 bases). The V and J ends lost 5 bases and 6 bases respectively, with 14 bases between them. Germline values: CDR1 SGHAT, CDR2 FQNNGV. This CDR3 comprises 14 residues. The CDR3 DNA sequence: TGTGCCAGCAGCCGAAGGAGGTATGGCAATGAGCAGTTCTTC. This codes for CASSRRRYGNEQFF.

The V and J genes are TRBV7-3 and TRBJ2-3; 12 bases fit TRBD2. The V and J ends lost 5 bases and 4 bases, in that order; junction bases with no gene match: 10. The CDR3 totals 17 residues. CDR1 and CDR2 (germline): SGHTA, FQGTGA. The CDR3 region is CASSASGLAGTPDTQYF. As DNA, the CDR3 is TGTGCCAGCAGCGCAAGTGGACTAGCGGGAACCCCAGATACGCAGTATTTT.

CDR3 sequence reads: CASSLGRTSGSTDTQYF. The CDR3 bases are TGCGCCAGCAGCTTGGGCAGGACTAGCGGGAGTACAGATACGCAGTATTTT. The rearrangement joins TRBV5-1 to TRBJ2-3, with TRBD2 identical over 13 bases. Trimming at V came to 0 bases and at J to 3 bases, leaving 4 bases not matched to a gene. Germline V gene lookup returns CDR1 SGHRS and CDR2 YFSETQ. The CDR3 is 17 amino acids.

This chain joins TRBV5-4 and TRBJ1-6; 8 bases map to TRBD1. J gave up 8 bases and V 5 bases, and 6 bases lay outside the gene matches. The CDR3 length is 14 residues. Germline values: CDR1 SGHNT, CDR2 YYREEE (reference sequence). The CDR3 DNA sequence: TGTGCCAGCAGGCCCGGGACAGGAGATTCACCCCTCCACTTT. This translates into CASRPGTGDSPLHF.

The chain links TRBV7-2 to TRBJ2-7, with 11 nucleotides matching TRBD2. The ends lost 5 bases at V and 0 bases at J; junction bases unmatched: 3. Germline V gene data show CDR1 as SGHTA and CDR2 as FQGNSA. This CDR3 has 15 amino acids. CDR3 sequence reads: CASSVTSGVSYEQYF. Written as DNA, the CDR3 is TGTGCCAGCAGCGTGACTAGCGGGGTCTCCTACGAGCAGTACTTC.

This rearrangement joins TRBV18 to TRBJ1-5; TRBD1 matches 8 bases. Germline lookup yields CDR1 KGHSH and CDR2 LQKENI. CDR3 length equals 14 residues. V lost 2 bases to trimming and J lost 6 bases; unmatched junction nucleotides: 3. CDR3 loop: CASSPGQGAQPQHF. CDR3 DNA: TGTGCCAGCTCACCAGGACAGGGAGCTCAGCCCCAGCATTTT.

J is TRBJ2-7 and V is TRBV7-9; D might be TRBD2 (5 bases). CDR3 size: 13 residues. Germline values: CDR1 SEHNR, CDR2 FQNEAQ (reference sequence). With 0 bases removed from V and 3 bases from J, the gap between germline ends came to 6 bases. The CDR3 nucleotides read TGTGCCAGCAGCTTAGCGGGAGACTACGAGCAGTACTTC. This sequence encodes CASSLAGDYEQYF.

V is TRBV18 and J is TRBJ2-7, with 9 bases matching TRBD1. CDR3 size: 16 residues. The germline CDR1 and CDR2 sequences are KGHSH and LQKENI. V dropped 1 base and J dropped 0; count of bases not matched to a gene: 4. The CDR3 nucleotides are TGTGCCAGCTCACCACGCGGACAGGGGAGCTCCTACGAGCAGTACTTC. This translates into CASSPRGQGSSYEQYF.

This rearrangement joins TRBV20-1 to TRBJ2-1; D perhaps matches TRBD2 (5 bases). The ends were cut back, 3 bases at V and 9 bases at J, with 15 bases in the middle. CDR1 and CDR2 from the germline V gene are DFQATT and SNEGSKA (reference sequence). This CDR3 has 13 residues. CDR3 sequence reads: CSASRTRGVEQFF. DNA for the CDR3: TGCAGTGCTAGTCGCACCCGGGGAGTTGAGCAGTTCTTC.

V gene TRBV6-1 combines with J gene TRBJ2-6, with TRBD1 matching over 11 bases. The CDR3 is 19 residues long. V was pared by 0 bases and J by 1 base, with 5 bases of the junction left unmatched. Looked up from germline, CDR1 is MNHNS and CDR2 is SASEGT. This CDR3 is CASSEAPGQGVSGANVLTF. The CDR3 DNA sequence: TGTGCCAGCAGTGAAGCCCCGGGACAGGGGGTATCTGGGGCCAACGTCCTGACTTTC.

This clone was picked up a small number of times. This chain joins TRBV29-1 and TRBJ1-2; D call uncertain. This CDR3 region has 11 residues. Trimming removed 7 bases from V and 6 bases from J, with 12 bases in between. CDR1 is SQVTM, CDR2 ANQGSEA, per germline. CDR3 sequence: CSDASVNGYTF. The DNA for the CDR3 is TGCAGCGATGCCTCGGTGAATGGCTACACCTTC.

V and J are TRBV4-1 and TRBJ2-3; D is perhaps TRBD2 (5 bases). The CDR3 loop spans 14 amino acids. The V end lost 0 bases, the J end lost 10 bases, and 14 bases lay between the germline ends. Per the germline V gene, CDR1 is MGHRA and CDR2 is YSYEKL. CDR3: CASSQDPTGRAQYF. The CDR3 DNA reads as TGCGCCAGCAGCCAAGATCCTACGGGAAGGGCGCAGTATTTT.

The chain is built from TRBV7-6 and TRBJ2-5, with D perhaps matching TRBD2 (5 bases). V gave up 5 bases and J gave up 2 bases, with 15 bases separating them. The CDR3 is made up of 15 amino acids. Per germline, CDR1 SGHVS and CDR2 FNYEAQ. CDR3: CASSRSIRGQETQYF. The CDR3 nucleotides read TGTGCCAGCAGCCGGTCAATCCGGGGTCAAGAGACCCAGTACTTC.